This is a list of T cell receptor beta chains from one sample in a study of blood T cell repertoires in COVID-19. Assay used: immunoSEQ multiplex PCR; TCRdb lists only in-frame clones, some missing. The sample lists fewer than 120,000 clones, 80% to 90% occurring once. The sequencing sample was made of peripheral blood. These TCRs come from a woman between 55 and 75 years old with acute or convalescent COVID-19. Each CDR3 is given with its conserved first and last residue. The order of the fields is J gene, D gene, CDR3 length, V gene, clone size, CDR3 DNA, CDR3 protein. D genes are given only for firm matches. Part of the rows lack a size; the others show once, few, many or a class for expanded clones.

j_call: TRBJ1-2
d_call: TRBD1
cdr3_length: 13
v_call: TRBV2
clone_size: .
cdr3_nt: TGTGCCAGCGTTGAGGAGGGGGCCTATGGCTACACCTTC
cdr3_aa: CASVEEGAYGYTF

j_call: TRBJ2-1
d_call: .
cdr3_length: 16
v_call: TRBV3-1/TRBV3-2
clone_size: .
cdr3_nt: TGTGCCAGCAGCCAAGAGTTGACAGGTCGTTCTCTTGGGCAGTTCTTC
cdr3_aa: CASSQELTGRSLGQFF

j_call: TRBJ2-7
d_call: TRBD1
cdr3_length: 14
v_call: TRBV28
clone_size: .
cdr3_nt: TGTGCCAGCAGTTTCCAGGACAGGCTTGCGCGGCAGTACTTC
cdr3_aa: CASSFQDRLARQYF

j_call: TRBJ2-1
d_call: .
cdr3_length: 14
v_call: TRBV6-5
clone_size: .
cdr3_nt: TGTGCCAGCAGGATTGTTACAGGGTCCAATGAGCAGTTCTTC
cdr3_aa: CASRIVTGSNEQFF

j_call: TRBJ2-3
d_call: TRBD2
cdr3_length: 15
v_call: TRBV9
clone_size: .
cdr3_nt: TGTGCCAGCAGCGTAAACCCCGGGGGGGCGGATACGCAGTATTTT
cdr3_aa: CASSVNPGGADTQYF

j_call: TRBJ1-6
d_call: TRBD1
cdr3_length: 15
v_call: TRBV28
clone_size: .
cdr3_nt: TGTGCCAGCAGTAGGAGCGTCGGGACAGTTTCACCCCTCCACTTT
cdr3_aa: CASSRSVGTVSPLHF

j_call: TRBJ2-1
d_call: .
cdr3_length: 15
v_call: TRBV11-3
clone_size: .
cdr3_nt: TGTGCCAGCAGCTTCTCAGGGGTGTTGTACAATGAGCAGTTCTTC
cdr3_aa: CASSFSGVLYNEQFF

j_call: TRBJ2-1
d_call: TRBD1
cdr3_length: 14
v_call: TRBV6-5
clone_size: .
cdr3_nt: TGTGCCACCTTTAGGGGGCCTCGGGACAATGAGCAGTTCTTC
cdr3_aa: CATFRGPRDNEQFF

j_call: TRBJ2-1
d_call: TRBD2
cdr3_length: 16
v_call: TRBV3-1/TRBV3-2
clone_size: .
cdr3_nt: TGTGCCAGCAGCCAAGCCGGGGGGGGCCCCTACAATGAGCAGTTCTTC
cdr3_aa: CASSQAGGGPYNEQFF

j_call: TRBJ2-1
d_call: .
cdr3_length: 13
v_call: TRBV5-1
clone_size: .
cdr3_nt: TGCGCCAGCAGTCCGGAGACTAGGAATGAGCAGTTCTTC
cdr3_aa: CASSPETRNEQFF

j_call: TRBJ2-3
d_call: .
cdr3_length: 16
v_call: TRBV29-1
clone_size: .
cdr3_nt: TGCAGCGTTGGTGGCCCCGGGGAAAGGAGCACAGATACGCAGTATTTT
cdr3_aa: CSVGGPGERSTDTQYF

j_call: TRBJ1-2
d_call: .
cdr3_length: 16
v_call: TRBV5-1
clone_size: .
cdr3_nt: TGCGCCAGCAGCTTGAGACAGACTCCAGATCTCTATGGCTACACCTTC
cdr3_aa: CASSLRQTPDLYGYTF

j_call: TRBJ1-1
d_call: TRBD1
cdr3_length: 14
v_call: TRBV27
clone_size: .
cdr3_nt: TGTGCCAGCAGTTTACAGGGGGCTGCCACTGAAGCTTTCTTT
cdr3_aa: CASSLQGAATEAFF

j_call: TRBJ1-2
d_call: .
cdr3_length: 12
v_call: TRBV12-3/TRBV12-4
clone_size: .
cdr3_nt: TGTGCCAGCAGTTTAAGGGGGTATGGCTACACCTTC
cdr3_aa: CASSLRGYGYTF

j_call: TRBJ1-3
d_call: .
cdr3_length: 19
v_call: TRBV5-6
clone_size: .
cdr3_nt: TGTGCCAGCAGTCCAGTACCGGGAAATTATCTAGCGTCTGGAAACACCATATATTTT
cdr3_aa: CASSPVPGNYLASGNTIYF

j_call: TRBJ2-5
d_call: TRBD1
cdr3_length: 15
v_call: TRBV10-2
clone_size: once
cdr3_nt: TGCGCCAGCAGTAACCCGGGACAGGGTATTGAGACCCAGTACTTC
cdr3_aa: CASSNPGQGIETQYF

j_call: TRBJ1-6
d_call: TRBD1
cdr3_length: 16
v_call: TRBV3-1/TRBV3-2
clone_size: .
cdr3_nt: TGTGCCAGCAGCAAGAGGACAGGGTTCCATAATTCACCCCTCCACTTT
cdr3_aa: CASSKRTGFHNSPLHF

j_call: TRBJ2-7
d_call: .
cdr3_length: 15
v_call: TRBV3-1/TRBV3-2
clone_size: .
cdr3_nt: TGTGCCAGCAGCCAAATGGCGGGGATATCCTACGAGCAGTACTTC
cdr3_aa: CASSQMAGISYEQYF

j_call: TRBJ1-2
d_call: TRBD1
cdr3_length: 12
v_call: TRBV29-1
clone_size: few
cdr3_nt: TGCAGCGCCCAGGGGGAAGAGCATGGCTACACCTTC
cdr3_aa: CSAQGEEHGYTF

j_call: TRBJ1-5
d_call: .
cdr3_length: 17
v_call: TRBV30
clone_size: .
cdr3_nt: TGTGCCTGGAGTAGACGAGGATGGGAGGGGAGCAATCAGCCCCAGCATTTT
cdr3_aa: CAWSRRGWEGSNQPQHF

j_call: TRBJ2-7
d_call: TRBD2
cdr3_length: 15
v_call: TRBV2
clone_size: .
cdr3_nt: TGTGCCAGCAATTTCGGGGCGGGGGTATCCTACGAGCAGTACTTC
cdr3_aa: CASNFGAGVSYEQYF

j_call: TRBJ2-7
d_call: .
cdr3_length: 14
v_call: TRBV10-2
clone_size: many
cdr3_nt: TGCGCCAGCAGTTCGCGGGGGCCCGCCTACGAGCAGTACTTC
cdr3_aa: CASSSRGPAYEQYF

j_call: TRBJ2-1
d_call: TRBD2
cdr3_length: 16
v_call: TRBV24-1
clone_size: .
cdr3_nt: TGTGCCACCAGTGACCCCGGGACTAGCGGCTACAATGAGCAGTTCTTC
cdr3_aa: CATSDPGTSGYNEQFF

j_call: TRBJ1-1
d_call: .
cdr3_length: 15
v_call: TRBV7-3
clone_size: few
cdr3_nt: TGTGCCAGCAGCCTGAAACCGCAGGGAAGCACTGAAGCTTTCTTT
cdr3_aa: CASSLKPQGSTEAFF

j_call: TRBJ1-4
d_call: .
cdr3_length: 14
v_call: TRBV7-9
clone_size: .
cdr3_nt: TGTGCCAGCAGCTTTACAGGGATACGTGAAAAACTGTTTTTT
cdr3_aa: CASSFTGIREKLFF

j_call: TRBJ1-5
d_call: .
cdr3_length: 14
v_call: TRBV5-1
clone_size: once
cdr3_nt: TGCGCCAGCAGCCCCGGACAAGGGGATCAGCCCCAGCATTTT
cdr3_aa: CASSPGQGDQPQHF

j_call: TRBJ1-1
d_call: .
cdr3_length: 13
v_call: TRBV9
clone_size: .
cdr3_nt: TGTGCCAGCAGCGTAGAAGGGGTCACTGAAGCTTTCTTT
cdr3_aa: CASSVEGVTEAFF

j_call: TRBJ1-1
d_call: .
cdr3_length: 14
v_call: TRBV5-4
clone_size: .
cdr3_nt: TGTGCCAGCAGCTCCGGGGGGGGTGGCACTGAAGCTTTCTTT
cdr3_aa: CASSSGGGGTEAFF

j_call: TRBJ1-5
d_call: .
cdr3_length: 13
v_call: TRBV7-9
clone_size: .
cdr3_nt: TGTGCCAGCAGCGTGGACGCGGGTCGGCCCCAGCATTTT
cdr3_aa: CASSVDAGRPQHF

j_call: TRBJ2-5
d_call: .
cdr3_length: 14
v_call: TRBV3-1/TRBV3-2
clone_size: .
cdr3_nt: TGTGCCAGCAGCCAAGCCCCGGGCCAAGAGACCCAGTACTTC
cdr3_aa: CASSQAPGQETQYF

j_call: TRBJ2-2
d_call: .
cdr3_length: 15
v_call: TRBV9
clone_size: .
cdr3_nt: TGTGCCAGCAGCGTAGGGGAGTCGAACACCGGGGAGCTGTTTTTT
cdr3_aa: CASSVGESNTGELFF

j_call: TRBJ2-4
d_call: .
cdr3_length: 14
v_call: TRBV14
clone_size: .
cdr3_nt: TGTGCCAGCAGCCATGTTGTGGGGCGGTACATTCAGTACTTC
cdr3_aa: CASSHVVGRYIQYF

j_call: TRBJ1-1
d_call: .
cdr3_length: 13
v_call: TRBV6-5
clone_size: .
cdr3_nt: TGTGCCAGCAGTTGGTCACAGTACACTGAAGCTTTCTTT
cdr3_aa: CASSWSQYTEAFF

j_call: TRBJ2-7
d_call: TRBD1
cdr3_length: 15
v_call: TRBV24-1
clone_size: .
cdr3_nt: TGTGCCACCAGTGCCGCAGACAGGGGAGACTACGAGCAGTACTTC
cdr3_aa: CATSAADRGDYEQYF

j_call: TRBJ1-2
d_call: TRBD1
cdr3_length: 14
v_call: TRBV3-1/TRBV3-2
clone_size: .
cdr3_nt: TGTGCCAGCAGCCGGACACAGGGGGCTGGTGGCTACACCTTC
cdr3_aa: CASSRTQGAGGYTF

j_call: TRBJ2-3
d_call: .
cdr3_length: 12
v_call: TRBV11-2
clone_size: .
cdr3_nt: TGTGCCAGCAGCTTTTTAGCAGATACGCAGTATTTT
cdr3_aa: CASSFLADTQYF

j_call: TRBJ1-3
d_call: .
cdr3_length: 14
v_call: TRBV7-8
clone_size: .
cdr3_nt: TGTGCCAGCAGCCCAAGGAGAACTGGAAACACCATATATTTT
cdr3_aa: CASSPRRTGNTIYF

j_call: TRBJ2-2
d_call: .
cdr3_length: 12
v_call: TRBV7-2
clone_size: .
cdr3_nt: TGTGCCAGCAGCCCGGACACCGGGGAGCTGTTTTTT
cdr3_aa: CASSPDTGELFF

j_call: TRBJ2-7
d_call: .
cdr3_length: 16
v_call: TRBV27
clone_size: once
cdr3_nt: TGTGCCAGCAGTCAATCTCGGACAGCCCCTGCCTACGAGCAGTACTTC
cdr3_aa: CASSQSRTAPAYEQYF

j_call: TRBJ1-2
d_call: .
cdr3_length: 15
v_call: TRBV2
clone_size: .
cdr3_nt: TGTGCCAGCAGTGAAAACCCGGGGGTGGACTATGGCTACACCTTC
cdr3_aa: CASSENPGVDYGYTF

j_call: TRBJ2-5
d_call: .
cdr3_length: 14
v_call: TRBV5-1
clone_size: .
cdr3_nt: TGCGCCAGCAGCTTGGGACACCAACAAGAGACCCAGTACTTC
cdr3_aa: CASSLGHQQETQYF

j_call: TRBJ2-3
d_call: .
cdr3_length: 15
v_call: TRBV3-1/TRBV3-2
clone_size: .
cdr3_nt: TGTGCCAGCAGTCGTCTCCCAGGGCGAGCAGATACGCAGTATTTT
cdr3_aa: CASSRLPGRADTQYF

j_call: TRBJ2-7
d_call: TRBD2
cdr3_length: 14
v_call: TRBV7-2
clone_size: .
cdr3_nt: TGTGCCAGCAGCCCGGGACTAGCGGCGTACGAGCAGTACTTC
cdr3_aa: CASSPGLAAYEQYF

j_call: TRBJ1-1
d_call: .
cdr3_length: 12
v_call: TRBV5-1
clone_size: .
cdr3_nt: TGCGCCAGCAGCTGGGGGCGTACTGAAGCTTTCTTT
cdr3_aa: CASSWGRTEAFF

j_call: TRBJ2-1
d_call: TRBD1
cdr3_length: 15
v_call: TRBV9
clone_size: .
cdr3_nt: TGTGCCAGCAGCGATACAGGGGTCGGGTACAATGAGCAGTTCTTC
cdr3_aa: CASSDTGVGYNEQFF

j_call: TRBJ2-5
d_call: TRBD2
cdr3_length: 14
v_call: TRBV10-2
clone_size: few
cdr3_nt: TGCGCCAGCACTACGGCGGGGGGTTCAGAGACCCAGTACTTC
cdr3_aa: CASTTAGGSETQYF

j_call: TRBJ2-2
d_call: .
cdr3_length: 14
v_call: TRBV11-1
clone_size: .
cdr3_nt: TGTGCCAGCAGCTTACTCCGGGACTCCGGGGAGCTGTTTTTT
cdr3_aa: CASSLLRDSGELFF

j_call: TRBJ1-3
d_call: .
cdr3_length: 14
v_call: TRBV28
clone_size: once
cdr3_nt: TGTGCCAGCAGTCAGGGGTCGGTTGGAAACACCATATATTTT
cdr3_aa: CASSQGSVGNTIYF

j_call: TRBJ1-2
d_call: .
cdr3_length: 14
v_call: TRBV19
clone_size: .
cdr3_nt: TGTGCCAGCCGTCTGGAGCTCGTTAACTATGGCTACACCTTC
cdr3_aa: CASRLELVNYGYTF

j_call: TRBJ1-4
d_call: TRBD1
cdr3_length: 15
v_call: TRBV19
clone_size: .
cdr3_nt: TGTGCCAGTAGTATGCCCGGGACAGGGGTTGAAAAACTGTTTTTT
cdr3_aa: CASSMPGTGVEKLFF

j_call: TRBJ1-1
d_call: .
cdr3_length: 14
v_call: TRBV2
clone_size: .
cdr3_nt: TGTGCCAGCAGACCCGAGGGCGTCTACACAGAAGCTTTCTTT
cdr3_aa: CASRPEGVYTEAFF

j_call: TRBJ1-1
d_call: .
cdr3_length: 14
v_call: TRBV28
clone_size: .
cdr3_nt: TGTGCCAGCAGCCACGGGTCTGCCTGGACTGAAGCTTTCTTT
cdr3_aa: CASSHGSAWTEAFF

j_call: TRBJ1-2
d_call: .
cdr3_length: 15
v_call: TRBV2
clone_size: .
cdr3_nt: TGTGCCAGCAGTTTGCGGACAGCGGAGTTTACCGGCTACACCTTC
cdr3_aa: CASSLRTAEFTGYTF

j_call: TRBJ2-7
d_call: .
cdr3_length: 13
v_call: TRBV29-1
clone_size: few
cdr3_nt: TGCAGCGCCGCAAGCGGTTTCCTCAACGAGCAGTACTTC
cdr3_aa: CSAASGFLNEQYF

j_call: TRBJ1-5
d_call: TRBD1
cdr3_length: 14
v_call: TRBV7-2
clone_size: few
cdr3_nt: TGTGCCAGCAGCCCCCGGACAGGGGCGCAGCCCCAGCATTTT
cdr3_aa: CASSPRTGAQPQHF

j_call: TRBJ2-1
d_call: .
cdr3_length: 16
v_call: TRBV27
clone_size: .
cdr3_nt: TGTGCCAGCAGTTTATTGGCCAGTATGGGGAGCAATGAGCAGTTCTTC
cdr3_aa: CASSLLASMGSNEQFF

j_call: TRBJ1-4
d_call: .
cdr3_length: 14
v_call: TRBV28
clone_size: .
cdr3_nt: TGTGCCAGCAGTCTCGGACTCCATAATGAAAAACTGTTTTTT
cdr3_aa: CASSLGLHNEKLFF

j_call: TRBJ1-1
d_call: .
cdr3_length: 13
v_call: TRBV7-3
clone_size: .
cdr3_nt: TGTGCCAGCAGCTTAGTAGGGAGCACTGAAGCTTTCTTT
cdr3_aa: CASSLVGSTEAFF

j_call: TRBJ1-6
d_call: .
cdr3_length: 15
v_call: TRBV4-2
clone_size: .
cdr3_nt: TGTGCCAGCAGCCAAGATCCTACGGGTAATTCACCCCTCCACTTT
cdr3_aa: CASSQDPTGNSPLHF

j_call: TRBJ1-4
d_call: .
cdr3_length: 13
v_call: TRBV12-3/TRBV12-4
clone_size: once
cdr3_nt: TGTGCCAGCAAGGCGCGGGGGTTTGAAAAACTGTTTTTT
cdr3_aa: CASKARGFEKLFF